This record concerns one T cell receptor beta chain sequence. The data belong to a study of blood T cell repertoires in COVID-19. Study information: Italy, Spain and the United States were the sources of the convalescent and acute COVID-19 samples. PBMCs, B-cell-depleted T cells, or T cells provided the cDNA or gDNA that made up the material.

Original data processing: Estimates of nucleated cell counts were drawn from the amplification of reference gene primers. Some clones are missing from TCRdb's copy, which holds only in-frame ones; the method was immunoSEQ multiplex PCR. For V, J and clone size, that table is used; D and trimming come from the DNA. The table has under 60,000 clones, more than 75% seen once. Seattle patients were enrolled during active infection and followed longitudinally. This CDR3 is 14 amino acids long. The germline V gene encodes CDR1 SGHDT and CDR2 YYEEEE. V lost 0 bases and J lost 5, with 12 bases in between. The source of this sequence is a woman aged 60-70 years with COVID-19, enrolled during active disease. The rearrangement joins TRBV5-6 to TRBJ2-7, with D maybe TRBD1 (6 bases). The sequenced material came from peripheral blood. The CDR3: CASSLAGTSHEQYF. The CDR3 DNA sequence: TGTGCCAGCAGCTTGGCAGGGACATCCCACGAGCAGTACTTC.